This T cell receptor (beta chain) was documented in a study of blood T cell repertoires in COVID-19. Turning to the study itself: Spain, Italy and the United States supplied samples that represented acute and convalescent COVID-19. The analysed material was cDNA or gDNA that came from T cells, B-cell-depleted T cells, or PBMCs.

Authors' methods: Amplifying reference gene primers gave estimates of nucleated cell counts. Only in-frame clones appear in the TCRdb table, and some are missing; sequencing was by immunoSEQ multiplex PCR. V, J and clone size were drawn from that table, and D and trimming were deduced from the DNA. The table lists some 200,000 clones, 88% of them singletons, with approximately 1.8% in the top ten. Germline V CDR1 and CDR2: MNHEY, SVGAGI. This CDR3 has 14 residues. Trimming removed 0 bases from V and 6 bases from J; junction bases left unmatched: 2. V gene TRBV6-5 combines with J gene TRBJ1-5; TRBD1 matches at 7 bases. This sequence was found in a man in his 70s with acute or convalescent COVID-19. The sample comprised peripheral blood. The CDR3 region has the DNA TGTGCCAGCAGTTACTCAGGGGGCGTTCAGCCCCAGCATTTT. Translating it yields CASSYSGGVQPQHF.